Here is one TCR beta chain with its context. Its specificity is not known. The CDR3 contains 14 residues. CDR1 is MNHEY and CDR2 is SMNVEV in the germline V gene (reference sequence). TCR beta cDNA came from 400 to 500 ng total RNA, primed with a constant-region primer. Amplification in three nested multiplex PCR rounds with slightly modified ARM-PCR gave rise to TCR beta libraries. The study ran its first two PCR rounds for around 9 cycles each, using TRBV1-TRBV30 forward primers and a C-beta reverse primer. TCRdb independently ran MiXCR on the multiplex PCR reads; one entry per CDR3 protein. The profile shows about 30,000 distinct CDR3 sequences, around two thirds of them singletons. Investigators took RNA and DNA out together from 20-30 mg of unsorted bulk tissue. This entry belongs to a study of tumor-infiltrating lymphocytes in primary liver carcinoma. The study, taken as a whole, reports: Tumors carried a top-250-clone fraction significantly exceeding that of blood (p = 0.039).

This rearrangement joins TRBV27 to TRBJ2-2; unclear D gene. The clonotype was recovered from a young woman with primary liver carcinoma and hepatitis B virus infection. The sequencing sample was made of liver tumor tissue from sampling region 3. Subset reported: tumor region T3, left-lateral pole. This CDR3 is CVSRRKSKTGELFF. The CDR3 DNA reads TGTGTTAGCCGCCGCAAGAGTAAGACCGGGGAGCTGTTTTTT.